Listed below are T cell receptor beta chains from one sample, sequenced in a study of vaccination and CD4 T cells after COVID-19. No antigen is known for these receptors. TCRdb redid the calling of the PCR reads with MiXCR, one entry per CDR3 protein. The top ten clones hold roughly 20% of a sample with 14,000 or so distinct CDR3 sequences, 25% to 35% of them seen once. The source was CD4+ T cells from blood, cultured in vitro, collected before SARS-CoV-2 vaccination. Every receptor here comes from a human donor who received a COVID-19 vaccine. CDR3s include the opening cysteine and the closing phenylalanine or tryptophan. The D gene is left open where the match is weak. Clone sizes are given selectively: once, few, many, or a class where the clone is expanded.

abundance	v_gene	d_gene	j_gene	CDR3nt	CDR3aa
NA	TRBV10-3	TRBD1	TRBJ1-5	TGTGCCATCAGTGAGTTACAGGGGTTGATTCAGCCCCAGCATTTT	CAISELQGLIQPQHF
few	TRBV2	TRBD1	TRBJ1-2	TGTGCCAGCAGTGAAAGCCAGGGGGCTTACTATGGCTACACCTTC	CASSESQGAYYGYTF
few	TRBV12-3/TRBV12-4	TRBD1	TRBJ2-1	TGTGCCAGCATAGGACAGGGACGCTACAATGAGCAGTTCTTC	CASIGQGRYNEQFF
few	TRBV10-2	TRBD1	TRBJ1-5	TGCGCCAGCAGTCTAGCACCGGGACAGGGCAATCAGCCCCAGCATTTT	CASSLAPGQGNQPQHF
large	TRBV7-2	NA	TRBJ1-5	TGTGCCAGCAGCTTAAAGGTTAATCAGCCCCAGCATTTT	CASSLKVNQPQHF
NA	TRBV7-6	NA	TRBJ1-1	TGTGCCAGCAGCGCCCGGCGGGGAGGGGCGAACACTGAAGCTTTCTTT	CASSARRGGANTEAFF
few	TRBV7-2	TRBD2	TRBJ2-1	TGTGCCAGCAGCTTAGGGGAGACGGGGGGGCCGAATGAGCAGTTCTTC	CASSLGETGGPNEQFF
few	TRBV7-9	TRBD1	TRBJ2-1	TGTGCCAGCGGCCCCCAGGGGGCGGGTGAGCAGTTCTTC	CASGPQGAGEQFF
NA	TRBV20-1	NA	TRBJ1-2	TGCAGTGCTCTAATTAAGGGGATCAATGGCTACACCTTC	CSALIKGINGYTF
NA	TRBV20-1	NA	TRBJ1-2	TGCAGTGCTAGATCGAGGCGGGTGCGAGGCTACACCTTC	CSARSRRVRGYTF
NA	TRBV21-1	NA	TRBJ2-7	TGTGCCAGCAGCAAAGGGGACCGGGACCGCAGGTGGTACGAGCAGTACTTC	CASSKGDRDRRWYEQYF
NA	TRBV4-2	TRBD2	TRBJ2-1	TGTGCCAGCAGCCAATCTAGCGGGGGGGCCTACAATGAGCAGTTCTTC	CASSQSSGGAYNEQFF
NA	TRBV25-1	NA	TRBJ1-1	TGTGCCAGGAGAGGACAACCACCGGAGACTGAAGCTTTCTTT	CARRGQPPETEAFF
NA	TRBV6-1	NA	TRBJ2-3	TGTGCCAGCAGTAGAGTTTTAGGAGGCGACCTAGGATACACAGATACGCAGTATTTT	CASSRVLGGDLGYTDTQYF
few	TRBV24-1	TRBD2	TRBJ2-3	TGTGCCACGGGACTAGCGGGGGGGGTTTCAGATACGCAGTATTTT	CATGLAGGVSDTQYF